Listed below are T cell receptor beta chains from one sample, sequenced in a study of OX40 agonist ivuxolimab in advanced cancers. The repertoire was sequenced with immunoSEQ multiplex PCR; TCRdb's copy has only in-frame clones and lacks some. The sample has about 86,000 clones, 91% seen once. Sample: CD4+ or CD8+ T cells sorted from blood, taken in a trial of the OX40 agonist ivuxolimab. Every receptor here comes from an adult with an advanced solid tumor such as melanoma, head and neck, liver or kidney cancer. CDR3s include the opening cysteine and the closing phenylalanine or tryptophan. Each record gives: V gene, D gene, J gene, clone size, CDR3 protein, CDR3 DNA. A D gene is named only where the DNA matches it firmly. Clone size is not always given. Where it is, it says once, few, many or a class for expanded clones.

V: TRBV9
D: NA
J: TRBJ1-3
size: NA
CDR3: CASSVRAHRISGNTIYF
DNA: TGTGCCAGCAGCGTAAGGGCCCACAGGATCTCTGGAAACACCATATATTTT

V: TRBV27
D: NA
J: TRBJ2-1
size: NA
CDR3: CASMIGLSNEQFF
DNA: TGTGCCAGCATGATCGGACTTTCAAATGAGCAGTTCTTC

V: TRBV5-6
D: TRBD2
J: TRBJ2-2
size: NA
CDR3: CASSLLVAGADGELFF
DNA: TGTGCCAGCAGCTTGCTGGTAGCGGGAGCTGACGGGGAGCTGTTTTTT

V: TRBV6-6
D: NA
J: TRBJ2-2
size: NA
CDR3: CASSSPGPRAGELFF
DNA: TGTGCCAGCAGTTCACCGGGACCGAGGGCCGGGGAGCTGTTTTTT

V: TRBV9
D: TRBD2
J: TRBJ2-2
size: NA
CDR3: CASKTSGDTGELFF
DNA: TGTGCCAGCAAGACTAGCGGAGACACCGGGGAGCTGTTTTTT

V: TRBV7-9
D: TRBD1
J: TRBJ1-4
size: NA
CDR3: CASSAGTELEKLFF
DNA: TGTGCCAGCAGTGCCGGGACAGAGTTAGAAAAACTGTTTTTT

V: TRBV6-5
D: TRBD1
J: TRBJ1-4
size: NA
CDR3: CASSYQGAEKLFF
DNA: TGTGCCAGCAGTTACCAGGGGGCTGAAAAACTGTTTTTT

V: TRBV19
D: NA
J: TRBJ1-1
size: NA
CDR3: CASIARLNTEAFF
DNA: TGTGCCAGTATAGCGCGGCTGAACACTGAAGCTTTCTTT

V: TRBV2
D: NA
J: TRBJ2-1
size: NA
CDR3: CASTGSSSYNEQFF
DNA: TGTGCCAGCACCGGGTCAAGCTCCTACAATGAGCAGTTCTTC

V: TRBV9
D: TRBD1
J: TRBJ1-1
size: few
CDR3: CASSVGGTGAGAFF
DNA: TGTGCCAGCAGCGTAGGGGGGACAGGGGCGGGGGCTTTCTTT

V: TRBV27
D: NA
J: TRBJ2-7
size: NA
CDR3: CASSLTIGSTYYEQYF
DNA: TGTGCCAGCAGTTTAACCATCGGCAGTACCTACTACGAGCAGTACTTC

V: TRBV7-8
D: NA
J: TRBJ1-6
size: NA
CDR3: CASSLVWHWASDSPLHF
DNA: TGTGCCAGCAGCTTAGTTTGGCATTGGGCCTCAGATTCACCCCTCCACTTT

V: TRBV7-9
D: NA
J: TRBJ2-3
size: NA
CDR3: CASSQEGGSGPSTDTQYF
DNA: TGTGCCAGCAGCCAGGAGGGGGGTAGCGGGCCTAGCACAGATACGCAGTATTTT

V: TRBV4-1
D: NA
J: TRBJ2-5
size: NA
CDR3: CASSQDLAGQETQYF
DNA: TGCGCCAGCAGCCAAGATCTGGCAGGCCAAGAGACCCAGTACTTC

V: TRBV6-1
D: NA
J: TRBJ1-2
size: NA
CDR3: CASSFPSNYGYTF
DNA: TGTGCCAGCAGTTTCCCTAGTAACTATGGCTACACCTTC

V: TRBV6-5
D: TRBD2
J: TRBJ2-6
size: NA
CDR3: CASSYLAVSGANVLTF
DNA: TGTGCCAGCAGTTACCTAGCGGTCTCTGGGGCCAACGTCCTGACTTTC

V: TRBV7-6
D: NA
J: TRBJ1-2
size: NA
CDR3: CASSLGLSAGYTF
DNA: TGTGCCAGCAGCTTAGGTCTTTCGGCCGGCTACACCTTC

V: TRBV19
D: TRBD2
J: TRBJ2-7
size: NA
CDR3: CASSSLAGAYEQYF
DNA: TGTGCCAGTAGTTCGCTAGCGGGAGCCTACGAGCAGTACTTC

V: TRBV7-9
D: NA
J: TRBJ2-7
size: NA
CDR3: CASSSPRTPYYEQYF
DNA: TGTGCCAGCAGCTCTCCCCGGACACCGTACTACGAGCAGTACTTC

V: TRBV28
D: NA
J: TRBJ1-1
size: NA
CDR3: CASSLTVSGAFF
DNA: TGTGCCAGCAGTCTGACCGTATCTGGAGCTTTCTTT

V: TRBV27
D: NA
J: TRBJ2-7
size: NA
CDR3: CASSLDRRSYEQYF
DNA: TGTGCCAGCAGTTTAGACAGGCGCTCCTACGAGCAGTACTTC

V: TRBV15
D: NA
J: TRBJ1-2
size: once
CDR3: CATSSPGMETNIWGYTF
DNA: TGTGCCACCAGCAGTCCAGGGATGGAAACCAACATCTGGGGCTACACCTTC

V: TRBV7-3
D: TRBD2
J: TRBJ2-7
size: NA
CDR3: CASSLGLAGVYEQYF
DNA: TGTGCCAGCAGCTTAGGACTAGCGGGAGTGTACGAGCAGTACTTC

V: TRBV27
D: NA
J: TRBJ1-5
size: NA
CDR3: CASSAFNNQPQHF
DNA: TGTGCCAGCAGCGCGTTTAACAATCAGCCCCAGCATTTT

V: TRBV27
D: NA
J: TRBJ2-7
size: NA
CDR3: CASSIRANNLGEQYF
DNA: TGTGCCAGCAGTATCCGGGCCAACAACCTCGGCGAGCAGTACTTC

V: TRBV19
D: NA
J: TRBJ2-7
size: NA
CDR3: CASSIDLASGYEQYF
DNA: TGTGCCAGTAGTATTGACCTAGCATCAGGGTACGAGCAGTACTTC

V: TRBV6-1
D: NA
J: TRBJ1-1
size: NA
CDR3: CASRGVAWTEAFF
DNA: TGTGCCAGCAGAGGGGTAGCCTGGACTGAAGCTTTCTTT

V: TRBV19
D: NA
J: TRBJ1-2
size: once
CDR3: CASIPNPTGEYGYTF
DNA: TGTGCCAGTATCCCAAATCCTACAGGAGAGTATGGCTACACCTTC

V: TRBV5-1
D: TRBD1
J: TRBJ2-7
size: NA
CDR3: CASSFQGAREQYF
DNA: TGCGCCAGCAGCTTTCAGGGGGCACGGGAGCAGTACTTC

V: TRBV4-1
D: NA
J: TRBJ1-5
size: NA
CDR3: CASSQEGSSNQPQHF
DNA: TGCGCCAGCAGCCAAGAGGGCAGTAGCAATCAGCCCCAGCATTTT

V: TRBV27
D: NA
J: TRBJ1-1
size: once
CDR3: CASSLPGKGTEAFF
DNA: TGTGCCAGCAGTTTACCGGGTAAGGGAACCGAAGCTTTCTTT

V: TRBV14
D: NA
J: TRBJ1-1
size: NA
CDR3: CASSQTSGGFQSRAFF
DNA: TGTGCCAGCAGCCAGACAAGCGGGGGATTCCAAAGCCGGGCTTTCTTT

V: TRBV6-5
D: NA
J: TRBJ2-7
size: NA
CDR3: CASTSGRITYEQYF
DNA: TGTGCCAGCACCAGCGGTCGGATAACCTACGAGCAGTACTTC

V: TRBV11-3
D: TRBD1
J: TRBJ1-3
size: NA
CDR3: CASSSDRGPFPIYF
DNA: TGTGCCAGCAGCTCGGACAGGGGCCCTTTCCCCATATATTTT

V: TRBV5-1
D: TRBD2
J: TRBJ2-5
size: NA
CDR3: CASSLAGGHETQYF
DNA: TGCGCCAGCAGCTTAGCGGGAGGGCATGAGACCCAGTACTTC

V: TRBV18
D: TRBD2
J: TRBJ2-7
size: NA
CDR3: CASSPRKAGGYEQYF
DNA: TGTGCCAGCTCACCGCGCAAAGCGGGGGGCTACGAGCAGTACTTC

V: TRBV2
D: NA
J: TRBJ1-1
size: NA
CDR3: CARLDSNVGVSFF
DNA: TGTGCCAGACTTGACAGTAACGTCGGCGTTTCTTTCTTT

V: TRBV7-8
D: NA
J: TRBJ1-2
size: NA
CDR3: CASSLGKGAGGYTF
DNA: TGTGCCAGCAGCTTAGGGAAAGGGGCAGGAGGCTACACCTTC

V: TRBV30
D: NA
J: TRBJ2-7
size: NA
CDR3: CAWSVPGHVLYF
DNA: TGTGCCTGGAGTGTCCCGGGACACGTTCTCTACTTC

V: TRBV27
D: TRBD2
J: TRBJ2-7
size: NA
CDR3: CASSFRNLPGRKYEQYF
DNA: TGTGCCAGCAGTTTCCGGAATCTACCCGGGAGGAAGTACGAGCAGTACTTC

V: TRBV27
D: TRBD1
J: TRBJ2-7
size: NA
CDR3: CASSFTGTGSYEQYF
DNA: TGTGCCAGCAGTTTTACCGGGACAGGTTCCTACGAGCAGTACTTC

V: TRBV7-7
D: NA
J: TRBJ2-1
size: NA
CDR3: CASSLGGSNEQFF
DNA: TGTGCTAGCAGCTTAGGAGGGTCCAATGAGCAGTTCTTC

V: TRBV2
D: NA
J: TRBJ1-1
size: NA
CDR3: CASSEVVGTEAFF
DNA: TGTGCCAGCAGTGAAGTGGTGGGTACTGAAGCTTTCTTT

V: TRBV28
D: TRBD1
J: TRBJ1-3
size: NA
CDR3: CASRKQGARGNTIYF
DNA: TGTGCCAGCAGAAAACAGGGGGCGCGTGGAAACACCATATATTTT

V: TRBV6-5
D: TRBD1
J: TRBJ2-7
size: once
CDR3: CASSLTGGEYEQYF
DNA: TGTGCCAGCAGTCTTACAGGGGGCGAGTACGAGCAGTACTTC

V: TRBV27
D: NA
J: TRBJ1-1
size: NA
CDR3: CASTSSPNTEAFF
DNA: TGTGCCAGCACCTCAAGCCCGAACACTGAAGCTTTCTTT

V: TRBV27
D: TRBD1
J: TRBJ1-5
size: NA
CDR3: CASSWTGNQPQHF
DNA: TGTGCCAGCAGTTGGACAGGAAATCAGCCCCAGCATTTT

V: TRBV10-1
D: NA
J: TRBJ1-5
size: NA
CDR3: CASSESPRQPQHF
DNA: TGCGCCAGCAGTGAGTCCCCAAGGCAGCCCCAGCATTTT

V: TRBV4-2
D: TRBD1
J: TRBJ2-6
size: once
CDR3: CASSQEDPQGFALSGANVLTF
DNA: TGTGCCAGCAGCCAAGAGGACCCACAGGGGTTTGCCCTCTCTGGGGCCAACGTCCTGACTTTC

V: TRBV9
D: TRBD1
J: TRBJ1-5
size: NA
CDR3: CASSRTGDNQPQHF
DNA: TGTGCCAGCAGCCGGACAGGGGACAATCAGCCCCAGCATTTT

V: TRBV7-2
D: TRBD2
J: TRBJ2-1
size: NA
CDR3: CASSLGPAGGYNEQFF
DNA: TGTGCCAGCAGCTTAGGTCCAGCGGGAGGGTACAATGAGCAGTTCTTC

V: TRBV19
D: NA
J: TRBJ1-2
size: NA
CDR3: CASSIHWAYGYTF
DNA: TGTGCCAGTAGTATTCACTGGGCCTATGGCTACACCTTC

V: TRBV7-9
D: NA
J: TRBJ2-5
size: NA
CDR3: CASSRGAGKETQYF
DNA: TGTGCCAGCAGCCGCGGGGCGGGAAAGGAGACCCAGTACTTC

V: TRBV6-6
D: NA
J: TRBJ2-7
size: NA
CDR3: CASSYLGVGGPYEQYF
DNA: TGTGCCAGCAGTTATCTAGGCGTGGGCGGCCCCTACGAGCAGTACTTC

V: TRBV6-1
D: NA
J: TRBJ2-1
size: NA
CDR3: CASRWEDAYNEQFF
DNA: TGTGCCAGCAGATGGGAGGATGCCTACAATGAGCAGTTCTTC

V: TRBV2
D: NA
J: TRBJ1-4
size: NA
CDR3: CASSVGNEKLFF
DNA: TGTGCCAGCAGTGTTGGGAATGAAAAACTGTTTTTT

V: TRBV7-6
D: TRBD2
J: TRBJ2-2
size: NA
CDR3: CASSSTSGRAGELFF
DNA: TGTGCCAGCAGCTCAACCAGCGGGAGGGCCGGGGAGCTGTTTTTT

V: TRBV5-4
D: NA
J: TRBJ2-4
size: NA
CDR3: CASSIPGSEGNIQYF
DNA: TGTGCCAGCAGCATTCCGGGTAGCGAGGGGAACATTCAGTACTTC

V: TRBV19
D: NA
J: TRBJ1-5
size: NA
CDR3: CASTLVGSSNQPQHF
DNA: TGTGCCAGTACCCTAGTGGGGAGTAGCAATCAGCCCCAGCATTTT